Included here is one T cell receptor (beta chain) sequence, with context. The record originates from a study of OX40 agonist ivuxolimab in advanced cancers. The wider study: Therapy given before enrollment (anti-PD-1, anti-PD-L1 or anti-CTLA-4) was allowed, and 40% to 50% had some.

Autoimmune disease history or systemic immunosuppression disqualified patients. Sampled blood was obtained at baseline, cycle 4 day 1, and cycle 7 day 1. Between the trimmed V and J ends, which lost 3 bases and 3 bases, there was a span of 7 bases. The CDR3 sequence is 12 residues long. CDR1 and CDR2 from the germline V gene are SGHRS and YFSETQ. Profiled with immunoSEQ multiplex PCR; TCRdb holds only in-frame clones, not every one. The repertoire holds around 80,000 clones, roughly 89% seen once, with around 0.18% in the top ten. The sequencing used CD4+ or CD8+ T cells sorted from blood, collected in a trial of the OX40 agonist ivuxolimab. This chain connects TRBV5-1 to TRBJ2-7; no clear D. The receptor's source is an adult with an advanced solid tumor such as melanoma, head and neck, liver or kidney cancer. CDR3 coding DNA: TGCGCCAGCAGCTCCCAGAACTACGAGCAGTACTTC. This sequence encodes CASSSQNYEQYF.